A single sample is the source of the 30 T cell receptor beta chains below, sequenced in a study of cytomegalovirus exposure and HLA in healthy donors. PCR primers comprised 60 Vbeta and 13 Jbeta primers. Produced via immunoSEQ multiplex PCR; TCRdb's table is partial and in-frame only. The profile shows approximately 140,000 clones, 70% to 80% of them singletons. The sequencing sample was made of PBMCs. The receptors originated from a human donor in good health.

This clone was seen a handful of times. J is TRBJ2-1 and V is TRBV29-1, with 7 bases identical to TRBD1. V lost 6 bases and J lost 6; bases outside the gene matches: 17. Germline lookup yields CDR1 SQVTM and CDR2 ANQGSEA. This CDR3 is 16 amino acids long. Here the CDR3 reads CSVPLRDSFVGNEQFF. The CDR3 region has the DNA TGCAGCGTACCCCTCCGGGACAGCTTCGTGGGCAATGAGCAGTTCTTC.

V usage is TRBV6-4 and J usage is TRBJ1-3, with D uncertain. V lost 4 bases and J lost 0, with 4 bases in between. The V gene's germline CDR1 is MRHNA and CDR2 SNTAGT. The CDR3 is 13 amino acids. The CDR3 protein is CASSVRSGNTIYF. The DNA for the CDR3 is TGTGCCAGCAGTGTTCGCTCTGGAAACACCATATATTTT.

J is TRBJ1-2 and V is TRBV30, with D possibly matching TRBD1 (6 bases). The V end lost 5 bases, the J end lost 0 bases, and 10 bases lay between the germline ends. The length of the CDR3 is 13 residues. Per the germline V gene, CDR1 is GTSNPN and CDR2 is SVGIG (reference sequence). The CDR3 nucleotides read TGTGCCTGGGGGAGACAGGCTAACTATGGCTACACCTTC. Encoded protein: CAWGRQANYGYTF.

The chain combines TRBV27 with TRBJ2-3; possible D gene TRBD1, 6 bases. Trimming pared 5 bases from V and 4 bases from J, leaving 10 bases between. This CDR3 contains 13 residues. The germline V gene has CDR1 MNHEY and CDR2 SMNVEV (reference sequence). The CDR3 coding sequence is TGTGCCAGCAGTATACAGGGCCCAGATACGCAGTATTTT. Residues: CASSIQGPDTQYF.

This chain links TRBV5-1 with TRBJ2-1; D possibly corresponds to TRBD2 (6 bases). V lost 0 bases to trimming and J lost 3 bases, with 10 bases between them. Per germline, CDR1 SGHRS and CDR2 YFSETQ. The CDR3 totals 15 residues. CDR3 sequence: CASSLEPGSYNEQFF. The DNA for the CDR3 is TGCGCCAGCAGCTTGGAACCCGGGAGCTACAATGAGCAGTTCTTC. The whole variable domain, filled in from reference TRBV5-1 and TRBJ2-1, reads KAGVTQTPRYLIKTRGQQVTLSCSPISGHRSVSWYQQTPGQGLQFLFEYFSETQRNKGNFPGRFSGRQFSNSRSEMNVSTLELGDSALYLCASSLEPGSYNEQFFGPGTRLTVL.

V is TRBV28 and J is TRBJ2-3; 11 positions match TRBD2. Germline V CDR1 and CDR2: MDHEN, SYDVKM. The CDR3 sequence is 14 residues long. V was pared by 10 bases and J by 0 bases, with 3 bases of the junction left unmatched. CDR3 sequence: CATRTSGSTDTQYF. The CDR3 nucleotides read TGTGCCACCCGGACTAGCGGGAGCACAGATACGCAGTATTTT.

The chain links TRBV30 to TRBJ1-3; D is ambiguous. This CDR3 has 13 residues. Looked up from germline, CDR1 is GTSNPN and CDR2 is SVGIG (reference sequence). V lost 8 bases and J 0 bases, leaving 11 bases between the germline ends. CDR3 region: CAAIRSSGNTIYF. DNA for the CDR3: TGTGCCGCGATACGAAGCTCTGGAAACACCATATATTTT.

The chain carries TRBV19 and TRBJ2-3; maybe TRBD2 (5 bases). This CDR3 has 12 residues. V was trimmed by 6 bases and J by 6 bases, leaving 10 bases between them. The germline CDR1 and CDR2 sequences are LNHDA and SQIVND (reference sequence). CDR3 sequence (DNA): TGTGCCAGTAGCAAATTAGCGGATACGCAGTATTTT. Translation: CASSKLADTQYF. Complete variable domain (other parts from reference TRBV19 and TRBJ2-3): DGGITQSPKYLFRKEGQNVTLSCEQNLNHDAMYWYRQDPGQGLRLIYYSQIVNDFQKGDIAEGYSVSREKKESFPLTVTSAQKNPTAFYLCASSKLADTQYFGPGTRLTVL.

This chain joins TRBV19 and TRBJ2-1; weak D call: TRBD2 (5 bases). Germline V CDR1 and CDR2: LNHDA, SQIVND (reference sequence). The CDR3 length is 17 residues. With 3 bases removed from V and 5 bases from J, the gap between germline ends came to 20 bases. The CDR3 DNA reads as TGTGCCAGTAGTATTCACGGGGAGATGGGCACACACAATGAGCAGTTCTTC. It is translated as CASSIHGEMGTHNEQFF.

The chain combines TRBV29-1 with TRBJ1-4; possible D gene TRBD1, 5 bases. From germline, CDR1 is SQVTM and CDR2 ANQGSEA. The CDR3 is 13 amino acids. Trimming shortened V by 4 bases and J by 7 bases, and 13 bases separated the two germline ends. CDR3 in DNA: TGCAGCGTTGGTTGGGGGGGAGGTGAAAAACTGTTTTTT. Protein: CSVGWGGGEKLFF.

The CDR3 DNA follows: TGTGCCAGCAGATTGGGACAGAGGTTCGGGGGCTACACCTTC. Its translation: CASRLGQRFGGYTF. J is TRBJ1-2 and V is TRBV2, with 7 bases identical to TRBD1. V lost 6 bases and J lost 8; bases outside the gene matches: 12. The CDR3 runs to 14 residues. Germline values: CDR1 SNHLY, CDR2 FYNNEI.

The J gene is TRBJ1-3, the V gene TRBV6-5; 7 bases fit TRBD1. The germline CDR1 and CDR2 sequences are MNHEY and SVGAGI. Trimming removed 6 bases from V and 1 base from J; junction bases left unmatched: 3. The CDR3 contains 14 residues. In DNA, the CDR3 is TGTGCCAGCAGAGACAGGGAGTCTGGAAACACCATATATTTT. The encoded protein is CASRDRESGNTIYF.

Written as DNA, the CDR3 is TGTGCCAGCAGCTTGACGGGGAATGAAAAACTGTTTTTT. As protein: CASSLTGNEKLFF. The genes are TRBV5-8 and TRBJ1-4; no clear D gene. Between the trimmed V and J ends, which lost 1 base and 5 bases, there was a span of 6 bases. Germline assignment: CDR1 SGHTS and CDR2 YDEGEE. The CDR3 is made up of 13 amino acids.

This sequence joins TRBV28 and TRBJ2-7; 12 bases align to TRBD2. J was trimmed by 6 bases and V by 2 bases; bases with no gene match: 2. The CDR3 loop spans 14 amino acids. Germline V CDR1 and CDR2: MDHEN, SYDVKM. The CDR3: CASSLGGLAGEQYF. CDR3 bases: TGTGCCAGCAGTTTAGGGGGACTAGCGGGCGAGCAGTACTTC. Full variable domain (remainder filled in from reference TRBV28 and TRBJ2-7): DVKVTQSSRYLVKRTGEKVFLECVQDMDHENMFWYRQDPGLGLRLIYFSYDVKMKEKGDIPEGYSVSREKKERFSLILESASTNQTSMYLCASSLGGLAGEQYFGPGTRLTVT.

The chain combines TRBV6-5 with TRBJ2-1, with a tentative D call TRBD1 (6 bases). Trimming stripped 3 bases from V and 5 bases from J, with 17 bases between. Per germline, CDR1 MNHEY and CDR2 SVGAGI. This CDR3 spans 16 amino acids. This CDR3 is CASSYGSPQGNNEQFF. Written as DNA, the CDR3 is TGTGCCAGCAGTTATGGTTCCCCACAGGGAAACAATGAGCAGTTCTTC.

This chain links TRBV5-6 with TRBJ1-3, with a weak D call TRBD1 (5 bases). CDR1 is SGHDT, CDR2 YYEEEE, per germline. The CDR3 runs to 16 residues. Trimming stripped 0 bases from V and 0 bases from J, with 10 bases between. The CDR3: CASSLAAGNSGNTIYF. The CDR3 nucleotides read TGTGCCAGCAGCTTGGCGGCAGGGAACTCTGGAAACACCATATATTTT.

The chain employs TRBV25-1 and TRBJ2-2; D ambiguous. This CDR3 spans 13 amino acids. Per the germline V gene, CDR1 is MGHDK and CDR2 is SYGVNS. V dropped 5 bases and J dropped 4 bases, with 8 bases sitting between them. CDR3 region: CASSPASTGELFF. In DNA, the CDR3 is TGTGCCAGCAGTCCAGCTAGCACCGGGGAGCTGTTTTTT.

The CDR3 loop is CASSSRGRTNTEAFF. The CDR3 DNA is TGCGCCAGCAGCTCCAGGGGAAGGACGAACACTGAAGCTTTCTTT. The chain uses TRBV5-1 and TRBJ1-1, with D perhaps matching TRBD1 (6 bases). Per germline, CDR1 SGHRS and CDR2 YFSETQ. The CDR3 covers 15 residues. Deletions cut 3 bases from V and 1 base from J, with 13 bases between.

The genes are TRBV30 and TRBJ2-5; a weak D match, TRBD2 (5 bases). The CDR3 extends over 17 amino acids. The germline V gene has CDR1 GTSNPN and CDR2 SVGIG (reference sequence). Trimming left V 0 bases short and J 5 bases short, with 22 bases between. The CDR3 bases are TGTGCCTGGAGTGTAATTGGGTCGGACTGGGGTGGGGAGACCCAGTACTTC. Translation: CAWSVIGSDWGGETQYF.

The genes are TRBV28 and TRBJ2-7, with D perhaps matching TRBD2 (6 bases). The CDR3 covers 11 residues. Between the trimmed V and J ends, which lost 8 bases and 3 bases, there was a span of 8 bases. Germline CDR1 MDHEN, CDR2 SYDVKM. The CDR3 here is CASGLNYEQYF. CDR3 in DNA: TGTGCCAGCGGACTAAACTACGAGCAGTACTTC.

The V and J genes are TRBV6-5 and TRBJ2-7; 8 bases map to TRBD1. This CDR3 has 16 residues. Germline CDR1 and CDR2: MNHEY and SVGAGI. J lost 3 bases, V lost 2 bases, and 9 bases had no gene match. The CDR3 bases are TGTGCCAGCAGTTACCTGTCCAGGGGGCGCTACTACGAGCAGTACTTC. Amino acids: CASSYLSRGRYYEQYF.

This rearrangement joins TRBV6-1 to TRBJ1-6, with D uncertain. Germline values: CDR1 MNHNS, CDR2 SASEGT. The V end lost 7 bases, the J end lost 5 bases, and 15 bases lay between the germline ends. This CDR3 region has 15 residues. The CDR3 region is CASTLTLENNSPLHF. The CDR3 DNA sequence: TGTGCCAGCACGCTTACGTTGGAGAATAATTCACCCCTCCACTTT.

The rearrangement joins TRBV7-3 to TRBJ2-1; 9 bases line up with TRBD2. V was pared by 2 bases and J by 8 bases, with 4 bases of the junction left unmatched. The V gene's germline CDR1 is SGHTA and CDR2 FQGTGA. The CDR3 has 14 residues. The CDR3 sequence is CASSLGGLAYEQFF. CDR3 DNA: TGTGCCAGCAGCTTAGGGGGACTAGCATATGAGCAGTTCTTC.

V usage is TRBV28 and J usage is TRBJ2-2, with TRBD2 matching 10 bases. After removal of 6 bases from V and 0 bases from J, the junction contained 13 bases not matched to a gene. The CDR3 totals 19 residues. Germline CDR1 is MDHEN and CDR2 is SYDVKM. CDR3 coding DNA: TGTGCCAGCAGCTCCCCAGCGGGAGGGGGAATAACGAACACCGGGGAGCTGTTTTTT. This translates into CASSSPAGGGITNTGELFF.

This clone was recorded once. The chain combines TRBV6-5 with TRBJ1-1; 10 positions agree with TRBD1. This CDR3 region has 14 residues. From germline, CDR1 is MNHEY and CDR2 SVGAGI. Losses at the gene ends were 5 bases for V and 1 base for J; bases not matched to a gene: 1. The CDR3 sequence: CASSDRGQNTEAFF. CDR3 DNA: TGTGCCAGCAGTGACAGGGGGCAGAACACTGAAGCTTTCTTT.

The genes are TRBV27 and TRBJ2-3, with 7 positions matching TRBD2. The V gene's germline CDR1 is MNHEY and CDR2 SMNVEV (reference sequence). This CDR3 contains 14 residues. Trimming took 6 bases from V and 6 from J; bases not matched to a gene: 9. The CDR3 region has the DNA TGTGCCAGCAGCCCGACTAGCCCCGGGGATACGCAGTATTTT. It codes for CASSPTSPGDTQYF.

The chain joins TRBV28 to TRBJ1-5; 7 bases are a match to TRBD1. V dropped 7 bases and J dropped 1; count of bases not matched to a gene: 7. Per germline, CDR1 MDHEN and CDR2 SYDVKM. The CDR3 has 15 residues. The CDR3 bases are TGTGCCAGCACCGGACTGACAGGGAGCAATCAGCCCCAGCATTTT. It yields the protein CASTGLTGSNQPQHF.

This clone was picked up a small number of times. The DNA for the CDR3 is TGTGCCAGCAGCCTACCTCTTAAGGACAGGACTAATCAGCCCCAGCATTTT. It specifies CASSLPLKDRTNQPQHF. V and J are TRBV5-6 and TRBJ1-5; 7 bases map to TRBD1. The CDR3 has 17 residues. CDR1 and CDR2 (germline): SGHDT, YYEEEE. The ends lost 4 bases at V and 4 bases at J; junction bases unmatched: 14. Full variable domain (missing parts from reference TRBV5-6 and TRBJ1-5): DAGVTQSPTHLIKTRGQQVTLRCSPKSGHDTVSWYQQALGQGPQFIFQYYEEEERQRGNFPDRFSGHQFPNYSSELNVNALLLGDSALYLCASSLPLKDRTNQPQHFGDGTRLSIL.

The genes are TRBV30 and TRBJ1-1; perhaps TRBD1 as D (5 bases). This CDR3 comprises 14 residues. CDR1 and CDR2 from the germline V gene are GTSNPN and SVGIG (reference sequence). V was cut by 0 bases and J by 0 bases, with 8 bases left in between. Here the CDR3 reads CAWSVTGMNTEAFF. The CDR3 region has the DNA TGTGCCTGGAGTGTAACAGGAATGAACACTGAAGCTTTCTTT.

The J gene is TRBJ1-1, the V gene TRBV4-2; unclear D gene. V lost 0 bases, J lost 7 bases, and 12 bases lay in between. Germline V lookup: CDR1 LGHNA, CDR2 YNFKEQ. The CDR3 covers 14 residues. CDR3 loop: CASSQEARTREAFF. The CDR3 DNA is TGTGCCAGCAGCCAAGAGGCCCGTACACGTGAAGCTTTCTTT.